This T cell receptor (beta chain) was obtained from a study of blood T cells in healthy people across ages. V lost 5 bases and J lost 6; bases outside the gene matches: 17. This CDR3 contains 17 residues. CDR1 SGHTA and CDR2 FQGNSA come from the germline V gene. This clonotype was counted a few times. A second about 6 to 11 cycle PCR used barcoded and J-beta primers. TCRdb re-called the 5' RACE reads with MiXCR, one entry per CDR3 protein. The repertoire includes about 930,000 distinct CDR3 sequences, roughly 29% of them detected once, and roughly a tenth sits in the top ten. The same specimen was also included in a second study, on T cells of mothers and their children.

Sequenced: blood. The genes are TRBV7-2 and TRBJ1-2; 8 positions agree with TRBD1. This clonotype was obtained from a woman aged 40 to 49 in good health. In DNA, the CDR3 is TGTGCCAGCAGCGATCCCCTCCCGCAGGGGGCAAAGGATGGCTACACCTTC. Its protein product is CASSDPLPQGAKDGYTF.